The present T cell receptor (beta chain) was sequenced within a study of cytomegalovirus exposure and HLA in healthy donors. Study-wide findings and caveats: In an earlier analysis, most TCR beta V segments were productive about 87% or about 30% of the time.

As to this clone: Its antigen remains unknown.

Trimming removed 7 bases from V and 7 bases from J, with 8 bases in between. The germline V gene has CDR1 SQVTM and CDR2 ANQGSEA. This CDR3 has 10 amino acids. The PCR was carried out with 60 Vbeta primers and 13 Jbeta primers. Here immunoSEQ multiplex PCR was the method, and the copy in TCRdb shows in-frame clones only, minus some. The sample has roughly 150,000 clones; 80% are singletons. This chain connects TRBV29-1 to TRBJ2-1; D call uncertain. Sample: PBMCs. The sequence came from a man younger than 30 in good health and CMV-seropositive. Here the CDR3 reads CSGAENEQFF. The DNA for the CDR3 is TGCAGCGGGGCAGAAAATGAGCAGTTCTTC.